What follows are 18 T cell receptor beta chains derived from one specimen sequenced in a study of somatic mutations in cytotoxic T cells in rheumatoid arthritis. Using immunoSEQ multiplex PCR, the repertoire was profiled, and TCRdb retains in-frame clones only, with some absent. The table records just under 30,000 clones, approximately 86% of them present only once. The sequenced sample was CD8+ T cells sorted from blood. These receptors all stem from an adult with rheumatoid arthritis.

This clone was counted a single time. The chain combines TRBV7-9 with TRBJ2-7; D remains ambiguous. This CDR3 is 12 amino acids long. With 4 bases removed from V and 3 bases from J, the gap between germline ends came to 7 bases. Germline V gene data show CDR1 as SEHNR and CDR2 as FQNEAQ (reference sequence). The CDR3 nucleotides are TGTGCCAGCAGCTCCCATCTCTACGAGCAGTACTTC. This sequence encodes CASSSHLYEQYF.

This chain uses TRBV19 with TRBJ1-5; D unresolved. The CDR3 is 16 residues long. CDR1 is LNHDA and CDR2 is SQIVND in the germline V gene (reference sequence). V was cut by 4 bases and J by 3 bases, with 16 bases left in between. Here the CDR3 reads CASSSIPENPNQPQHF. In DNA form, the CDR3 reads TGTGCCAGTAGTAGCATACCTGAAAACCCCAATCAGCCCCAGCATTTT.

This chain links TRBV7-9 with TRBJ2-1, with TRBD1 matching over 9 bases. The CDR3 covers 14 residues. Germline CDR1 and CDR2: SEHNR and FQNEAQ (reference sequence). J lost 5 bases, V lost 5 bases, and 4 bases had no gene match. The CDR3 spells CASSVRDRDNEQFF. CDR3 coding DNA: TGTGCCAGCAGCGTCCGGGACAGGGACAATGAGCAGTTCTTC.

The J gene is TRBJ2-7, the V gene TRBV27; D not certain. CDR3 size: 14 residues. Trimming pared 2 bases from V and 0 bases from J, leaving 8 bases between. Germline lookup yields CDR1 MNHEY and CDR2 SMNVEV (reference sequence). CDR3 sequence: CASSLIAGSYEQYF. CDR3 bases: TGTGCCAGCAGTTTAATAGCAGGCTCCTACGAGCAGTACTTC.

The chain is built from TRBV27 and TRBJ1-2; 7 bases align to TRBD1. CDR3 length: 13 residues. Germline loops: CDR1 MNHEY, CDR2 SMNVEV (reference sequence). Losses at the gene ends were 8 bases for V and 8 bases for J; bases not matched to a gene: 11. The CDR3 protein is CASGGQTVEGYTF. Here the CDR3 DNA reads TGTGCCAGCGGGGGACAGACTGTGGAAGGCTACACCTTC.

The table lists this clone with a few counts. J is TRBJ1-1 and V is TRBV7-9; D not certain. Trimming stripped 3 bases from V and 6 bases from J, with 11 bases between. CDR3 length: 13 amino acids. From germline, CDR1 is SEHNR and CDR2 FQNEAQ (reference sequence). The CDR3 sequence is CASSLGGGAEAFF. The CDR3 DNA sequence: TGTGCCAGCAGCTTGGGTGGTGGTGCTGAAGCTTTCTTT. The full variable domain, with the rest looked up from reference TRBV7-9 and TRBJ1-1, is DTGVSQNPRHKITKRGQNVTFRCDPISEHNRLYWYRQTLGQGPEFLTYFQNEAQLEKSRLLSDRFSAERPKGSFSTLEIQRTEQGDSAMYLCASSLGGGAEAFFGQGTRLTVV.

By sample fraction, this clone is medium-sized. V usage is TRBV7-9 and J usage is TRBJ1-2; D is ambiguous. V was trimmed by 4 bases and J by 4 bases, leaving 13 bases between them. This CDR3 comprises 14 residues. Germline V CDR1 and CDR2: SEHNR, FQNEAQ (reference sequence). CDR3 nucleotides: TGTGCCAGCAGCTCCTCCCCGAGTTTCTATGGCTACACCTTC. Protein sequence: CASSSSPSFYGYTF.

The V and J genes are TRBV5-1 and TRBJ1-2, with TRBD1 as a possible D gene (6 bases). This CDR3 is 16 amino acids long. V was clipped by 0 bases and J by 2 bases, with 14 bases between them. Per the germline V gene, CDR1 is SGHRS and CDR2 is YFSETQ. CDR3 DNA: TGCGCCAGCAGCTTGGAGGGGTACAGGGCAAACTATGGCTACACCTTC. Amino acid sequence: CASSLEGYRANYGYTF.

In this sample, this clone turned up once. The rearrangement joins TRBV4-2 to TRBJ2-3, with 9 bases fitting TRBD2. CDR1 is LGHNA and CDR2 is YNFKEQ in the germline V gene. Trimming cost V 2 bases and J 7 bases; bases outside gene matches: 13. This CDR3 has 17 residues. This CDR3 is CASSQFLAGEPINTQYF. As DNA, the CDR3 is TGTGCCAGCAGCCAATTTTTAGCGGGAGAGCCCATAAATACGCAGTATTTT.

The J gene is TRBJ1-1, the V gene TRBV30; TRBD1 might be the D (5 bases). V dropped 1 base and J dropped 3 bases, with 9 bases sitting between them. CDR1 and CDR2 from the germline V gene are GTSNPN and SVGIG (reference sequence). The CDR3 contains 13 residues. The CDR3, as DNA: TGTGCCTGGAGTGAAGGGGCCCACACTGAAGCTTTCTTT. The encoded protein is CAWSEGAHTEAFF.

This clone was seen only a few times. This chain's CDR3 is CASSFSSSNQPQHF. The CDR3 DNA reads TGTGCCAGCAGCTTCTCCAGTAGCAATCAGCCCCAGCATTTT. The chain recombines TRBV16 with TRBJ1-5; no clear D gene. V was cut by 5 bases and J by 0 bases, with 8 bases left in between. The CDR3 is 14 amino acids. Germline V gene data show CDR1 as KGHSY and CDR2 as FQNENV.

The CDR3 is CASGLADSYEQYF. Here the CDR3 DNA reads TGTGCCAGCGGACTAGCGGACTCCTACGAGCAGTACTTC. J is TRBJ2-7 and V is TRBV11-2; TRBD2 agrees at 10 bases. The CDR3 covers 13 residues. Germline CDR1 reads SGHAT; CDR2 reads FQNNGV. V lost 8 bases and J lost 0; bases outside the gene matches: 1.

This clone has only one observation. The chain joins TRBV7-9 to TRBJ2-1; the D is unclear. In germline, CDR1 is SEHNR, CDR2 FQNEAQ (reference sequence). The length of the CDR3 is 12 residues. V was cut by 8 bases and J by 0 bases, with 5 bases left in between. In DNA, the CDR3 is TGTGCCAGCTCATACTCCTACAATGAGCAGTTCTTC. It specifies CASSYSYNEQFF. The full variable domain, completed using reference TRBV7-9 and TRBJ2-1, is DTGVSQNPRHKITKRGQNVTFRCDPISEHNRLYWYRQTLGQGPEFLTYFQNEAQLEKSRLLSDRFSAERPKGSFSTLEIQRTEQGDSAMYLCASSYSYNEQFFGPGTRLTVL.

J is TRBJ1-1 and V is TRBV5-6; TRBD1 is a possible D gene (6 bases). Germline CDR1 reads SGHDT; CDR2 reads YYEEEE. Trimming shortened V by 3 bases and J by 6 bases, and 12 bases separated the two germline ends. The CDR3 is made up of 13 amino acids. The CDR3 reads CASSSNRVSEAFF. CDR3 bases: TGTGCCAGCAGCTCCAACAGGGTATCTGAAGCTTTCTTT.

The chain carries TRBV7-9 and TRBJ2-5, with 7 nucleotides matching TRBD1. The V segment lost 5 bases and the J segment 2 bases; nucleotides outside the gene matches: 8. The germline V gene encodes CDR1 SEHNR and CDR2 FQNEAQ (reference sequence). This CDR3 is built from 15 residues. The CDR3 loop reads CASSREVGQQETQYF. The CDR3 DNA follows: TGTGCCAGCAGCCGAGAAGTGGGACAGCAAGAGACCCAGTACTTC. Drawing the rest from reference TRBV7-9 and TRBJ2-5, the complete variable domain is DTGVSQNPRHKITKRGQNVTFRCDPISEHNRLYWYRQTLGQGPEFLTYFQNEAQLEKSRLLSDRFSAERPKGSFSTLEIQRTEQGDSAMYLCASSREVGQQETQYFGPGTRLLVL.

The J gene is TRBJ2-1, the V gene TRBV7-8; TRBD2 matches at 11 bases. The CDR3 extends over 16 amino acids. Germline lookup yields CDR1 SGHVS and CDR2 FQNEAQ. With 4 bases clipped from V and 4 bases from J, the junction kept 6 bases outside the gene matches. The CDR3 DNA follows: TGTGCCAGCAGCTCCCGGACTAGCGGGCTATACAATGAGCAGTTCTTC. Translated, it gives CASSSRTSGLYNEQFF. The entire variable domain, with the rest obtained from reference TRBV7-8 and TRBJ2-1, is as follows: GAGVSQSPRYKVAKRGQDVALRCDPISGHVSLFWYQQALGQGPEFLTYFQNEAQLDKSGLPSDRFFAERPEGSVSTLKIQRTQQEDSAVYLCASSSRTSGLYNEQFFGPGTRLTVL.

This clone has a single count. CDR3 sequence: CASSFSLGTSGHSYNEQFF. As DNA, the CDR3 is TGTGCCAGCAGCTTTAGTCTAGGGACTAGCGGGCACTCCTACAATGAGCAGTTCTTC. The chain links TRBV5-5 to TRBJ2-1, with 12 nucleotides matching TRBD2. V lost 2 bases to trimming and J lost 0 bases; unmatched junction nucleotides: 9. Germline-derived CDR1 and CDR2 are SGHKS and YYEKEE (reference sequence). The CDR3 covers 19 residues. Full variable domain (remainder filled in from reference TRBV5-5 and TRBJ2-1): DAGVTQSPTHLIKTRGQQVTLRCSPISGHKSVSWYQQVLGQGPQFIFQYYEKEERGRGNFPDRFSARQFPNYSSELNVNALLLGDSALYLCASSFSLGTSGHSYNEQFFGPGTRLTVL.

This chain joins TRBV6-5 and TRBJ2-3, with TRBD2 identical over 14 bases. The CDR3 contains 16 residues. Trimming took 3 bases from V and 5 from J; bases not matched to a gene: 4. The germline V gene encodes CDR1 MNHEY and CDR2 SVGAGI. CDR3 DNA: TGTGCCAGCAGTTATAGTGGACTAGCGGGAGGAGATACGCAGTATTTT. It is translated as CASSYSGLAGGDTQYF.